This T cell receptor (beta chain) originates from a study of regulatory T cells in long-lasting Graves disease. CDR3 size: 15 residues. Trimming shortened V by 2 bases and J by 3 bases, and 11 bases separated the two germline ends. The germline V gene has CDR1 LGHDT and CDR2 YNNKEL (reference sequence). Both iRepertoire HTBI primers and Arm-PCR of CDR3 regions were used to build the TCR beta libraries. TCRdb re-called the multiplex PCR reads through MiXCR, storing one row per CDR3 protein. The repertoire holds hundreds of thousands of distinct CDR3 sequences, with 12% as singletons. Documented time point: newly diagnosed GD, antithyroid drugs for less than 3 months. PBMC RNA was the source of the TCR library. This clonotype came up many times. Another study also made use of these data, one on T cells in Graves' hyperthyroidism and ophthalmopathy. That publication notes: Lactation, pregnancy, other autoimmune disease or uncontrolled infection led to exclusion of patients.

The sequence was collected from a woman in her twenties or thirties with Graves disease. The gene calls are TRBV3-1 and TRBJ2-1, with D uncertain. The sample here was peripheral blood mononuclear cells (PBMCs), taken at new diagnosis, from a patient treated with antithyroid drugs. CDR3 in amino acids: CASSQKARIYNEQFF. The CDR3 DNA is TGTGCCAGCAGCCAAAAGGCTCGGATCTACAATGAGCAGTTCTTC.